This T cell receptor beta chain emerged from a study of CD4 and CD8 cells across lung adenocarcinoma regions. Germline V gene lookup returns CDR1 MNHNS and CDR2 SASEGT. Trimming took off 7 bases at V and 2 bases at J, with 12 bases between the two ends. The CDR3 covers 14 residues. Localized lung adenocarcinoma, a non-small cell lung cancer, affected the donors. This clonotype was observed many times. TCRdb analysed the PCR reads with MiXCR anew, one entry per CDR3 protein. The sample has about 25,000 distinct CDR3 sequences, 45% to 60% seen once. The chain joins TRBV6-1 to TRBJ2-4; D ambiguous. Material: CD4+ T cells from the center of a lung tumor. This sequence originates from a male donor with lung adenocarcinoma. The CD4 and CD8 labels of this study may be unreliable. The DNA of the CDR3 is TGTGCCAGCATAAGCCTTACTACCAAAAACATTCAGTACTTC. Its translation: CASISLTTKNIQYF.